This T cell receptor (beta chain) emerged from a study of T cell changes during pregnancy in multiple sclerosis. Between the trimmed V and J ends, which lost 4 bases and 0 bases, there was a span of 6 bases. Looked up from germline, CDR1 is ENHRY and CDR2 is SYGVKD. The CDR3 totals 14 residues. Some clones are missing from TCRdb's copy, which holds only in-frame ones; the method was immunoSEQ multiplex PCR. The sample has 30,000 to 45,000 clones; approximately 92% are singletons. The V gene is TRBV10-3, the J gene TRBJ2-2; D is undetermined. This receptor was taken from a female donor with multiple sclerosis, enrolled in a pregnancy study. Sequencing was performed on PBMCs (not recorded whether the cells were cultured). The DNA of the CDR3 is TGTGCCATCAGTGTACAGCCGAACACCGGGGAGCTGTTTTTT. As protein: CAISVQPNTGELFF.